The 7 T cell receptor beta chains reported below all come from one sample, sequenced in a study of T cells in Graves' hyperthyroidism and ophthalmopathy. Amplified regions were TCR beta CDR3 sequences from RNA transcripts. The HTBI set primed first-round TCR CDR3 RT-PCR. TCRdb re-analysed the multiplex PCR reads in MiXCR, keeping a single row per CDR3 protein. The sample has about 400,000 distinct CDR3 sequences, about a sixth seen once. Sequenced sample: blood. The receptors originated from a woman aged 18-29 years with Graves' hyperthyroidism.

This rearrangement joins TRBV7-3 to TRBJ1-5, with 9 bases aligning to TRBD1. Germline CDR1 SGHTA, CDR2 FQGTGA. J lost 5 bases, V lost 3 bases, and 8 bases had no gene match. The CDR3 contains 16 residues. The CDR3: CASSFNRGRRDQPQHF. CDR3 DNA: TGTGCCAGCAGCTTTAACAGGGGGCGAAGGGATCAGCCCCAGCATTTT.

This clonotype has at least ten counts. V is TRBV18 and J is TRBJ1-4; D is uncertain. Trimming took off 2 bases at V and 6 bases at J, with 10 bases between the two ends. The CDR3 length is 14 residues. Germline assignment: CDR1 KGHSH and CDR2 LQKENI. This chain's CDR3 is CASSPKRSDEKLFF. The CDR3 nucleotides are TGTGCCAGCTCACCAAAACGGAGTGATGAAAAACTGTTTTTT. Supplemented by reference TRBV18 and TRBJ1-4, the full variable domain reads NAGVMQNPRHLVRRRGQEARLRCSPMKGHSHVYWYRQLPEEGLKFMVYLQKENIIDESGMPKERFSAEFPKEGPSILRIQQVVRGDSAAYFCASSPKRSDEKLFFGSGTQLSVL.

The V and J genes are TRBV5-1 and TRBJ2-6; 7 positions agree with TRBD1. The CDR3 loop spans 18 amino acids. Germline assignment: CDR1 SGHRS and CDR2 YFSETQ. The V segment lost 2 bases and the J segment 0 bases; nucleotides outside the gene matches: 8. The CDR3 sequence: CASSFTRQGFSGANVLTF. As DNA, the CDR3 is TGCGCCAGCAGCTTTACGCGACAGGGCTTCTCTGGGGCCAACGTCCTGACTTTC.

The gene calls are TRBV14 and TRBJ2-1, with TRBD2 matching over 7 bases. Germline-derived CDR1 and CDR2 are SGHDN and FVKESK. Trimming at V came to 7 bases and at J to 7 bases, leaving 10 bases not matched to a gene. The CDR3 sequence is 14 residues long. In nucleotides, the CDR3 is TGTGCCAGCACCATCGGGACTACCCTAAATGAGCAGTTCTTC. Translating gives CASTIGTTLNEQFF.

This clonotype was found many times. The gene calls are TRBV3-1 and TRBJ2-7, with D unclear. Per germline, CDR1 LGHDT and CDR2 YNNKEL (reference sequence). The CDR3 is 15 amino acids. With 2 bases removed from V and 2 bases from J, the gap between germline ends came to 13 bases. This CDR3 reads CASSQYPDPTYEQYF. In nucleotides, the CDR3 is TGTGCCAGCAGCCAATACCCGGACCCCACCTACGAGCAGTACTTC.

This clonotype was seen many times. The chain joins TRBV6-1 to TRBJ1-2; D ambiguous. Trimming left V 6 bases short and J 4 bases short, with 6 bases between. The CDR3 covers 11 residues. Per the germline V gene, CDR1 is MNHNS and CDR2 is SASEGT. CDR3 DNA sequence: TGTGCCAGCAGGACGGGCTATGGCTACACCTTC. Residues: CASRTGYGYTF.

This clonotype was recorded many times. The chain is built from TRBV12-3 or TRBV12-4 and TRBJ2-2; possible D gene TRBD1, 7 bases. The CDR3 runs 16 residues. The V and J ends lost 3 bases and 2 bases respectively, with 13 bases between them. CDR3 in DNA: TGTGCCAGCAGTTTGGGCAGGGGGGCCAACACCGGGGAGCTGTTTTTT. Its protein is CASSLGRGANTGELFF.